The entry below gives a single T cell receptor beta chain sequence along with its context. This entry comes from a study of blood T cell repertoires in COVID-19. TCRdb's table, derived via immunoSEQ multiplex PCR, lists solely in-frame clones and lacks some. The table includes tens of thousands of clones, roughly 85% detected once. From germline, CDR1 is DFQATT and CDR2 SNEGSKA (reference sequence). The ends were cut back, 7 bases at V and 8 bases at J, with 14 bases in the middle. CDR3 length: 11 amino acids. The sequence came from a man aged 30 to 45 with acute or convalescent COVID-19. Specimen: peripheral blood. The V gene is TRBV20-1, the J gene TRBJ1-2; D is uncertain. CDR3 nucleotides: TGCAGTGACGAGGCGGGTATAGGCTACACCTTC. It codes for CSDEAGIGYTF.